This TCR beta chain was captured by sequencing in a study of T cells in Graves' hyperthyroidism and ophthalmopathy (dated by TCRdb to the late 2010s). Study-level background: Peripheral blood samples were taken at the time of initial diagnosis, prior to any treatment. To identify TCR V-J signatures that set the groups apart, the researchers used a discovery cohort of more than 95 patients, made up of around 40 with Graves' ophthalmopathy and about 55 with stable Graves' hyperthyroidism. Prospective prediction of ophthalmopathy was tested in an independent validation cohort of 18 to 20 hyperthyroidism patients and 17 patients who later progressed to ophthalmopathy. The 100 or so discovery patients were divided at random into training and test sets in a 7:3 ratio. In roughly six Graves' hyperthyroidism patients, the study also compared T-cell repertoires from thyroid tissue with T-cell repertoires from blood. After blood sampling, hyperthyroidism patients were treated with methimazole at a starting dose of 30 mg daily, and ophthalmopathy patients were treated with high-dose intravenous methylprednisolone. According to the paper, TCR Vbeta CDR3 sequencing was carried out on over 130 peripheral blood samples, which came from 40 to 45 ophthalmopathy, about 75 hyperthyroidism and roughly 17 progressor patients. Points the paper makes about the study in general: A 13 V-J signature model separated ophthalmopathy from stable hyperthyroidism, with around 91% sensitivity and 81.08% specificity in cross-validation and 80%/75% in testing. During validation, the model predicted progression to ophthalmopathy a median of around 7 months ahead of onset, with just under 71% sensitivity and 72% to 85% specificity. No statistical method was used to fix the sample size in advance, and group allocation was not hidden from the investigators. Most expanded thyroid clonotypes (frequency above 0.001) were also detected in blood, suggesting blood repertoires may reflect thyroid immune responses.

Trimming removed 5 bases from V and 5 bases from J, leaving 7 bases between the germline ends. CDR1 is given as SGHAT and CDR2 as FQNNGV, both from the germline V gene. Measured from the cysteine to the phenylalanine, the CDR3 is 11 residues long. CDR3 DNA is the only sequence kept; it has 33 bases, read in frame from the first base. This clonotype was counted many times. Its antigen specificity is not known. Per-base quality was not reported, and no clone a single base away is much larger than it. Ophthalmopathy patients had moderately to severely active disease, Clinical Activity Score of at least 3, NOSPECS grade of at least 4, and duration under 3 months. Any patient with an uncontrolled infection, another autoimmune disease, pregnancy or lactation was excluded. Diagnoses relied on clinical symptoms, serum thyroxine and TRAb, thyroid ultrasound and orbital computed tomography. PBMCs were separated from 8 to 10 ml of fresh peripheral blood using Ficoll-Paque density gradient centrifugation. Total RNA was extracted using Trizol reagent, and RNA quality was assessed on an Agilent 2100 Bioanalyzer.

The TCR beta CDR3 regions were amplified from RNA transcripts. The first round of RT-PCR for the TCR CDR3 was performed with the HTBI primer set and the Qiagen OneStep RT-PCR kit. A second multiplex PCR round built the libraries, followed by size selection and purification. Paired-end sequencing of the libraries was performed with 100 bp reads on an Illumina HiSeq2000. For the original study's pipeline: Raw data were processed with SOAPnuke, discarding reads with adapters, uncalled bases, mean Phred below 15, or no exact constant-primer or identifier match. COPE v1.2.5 was used to merge high-quality paired reads, and clonotypes were defined as unique nucleotide sequences. Clonotypes were aligned to IMGT TRBV, TRBD and TRBJ reference segments using MiTCR v1.1. The analysis included only V-J combinations with a frequency above 0.0001, which together covered 99.2% of the repertoires. A TCS score was defined as the ratio between F50 (clonal expansion) and ExV (chaos), using BLOSUM62-based TCRdist between CDR3 peptides within each V-J. Welch's t-statistics and random forest reduced around 550 V-J features to some 14, which were used in a naive Bayes classifier (R e1071). TCRdb reprocessed the public reads (quality trimming at Q25 with fastp, clone calling with MiXCR) and kept in-frame beta chains. Rows with one shared CDR3 protein collapse into an entry with the most common genes and DNA. These V and J calls rely on TCRdb rather than the paper's analysis. This sample comprises 400,000 to 450,000 distinct CDR3 sequences, around 15% of them detected only once. The ten largest clones represent roughly an eighth of the sample.

The TCR sequence derives from a man between 18 and 29 years old with Graves' ophthalmopathy. The sequencing sample was made of blood. The chain joins TRBV11-2 to TRBJ2-7; the D gene identity is not certain. The DNA reads as follows: TGTGCCAGCAGCCCCTTTGACGAGCAGTACTTC. It is translated as CASSPFDEQYF. When the CDR3 is completed using the reference TRBV11-2 and TRBJ2-7 genes on either side, the full variable domain is EAGVAQSPRYKIIEKRQSVAFWCNPISGHATLYWYQQILGQGPKLLIQFQNNGVVDDSQLPKDRFSAERLKGVDSTLKIQPAKLEDSAVYLCASSPFDEQYFGPGTRLTVT.